The clone carrying this T cell receptor (beta chain) was recorded many times. This specimen belongs to a study of Graves' ophthalmopathy and Graves' hyperthyroidism. Amplifying from RNA transcripts, the study obtained TCR beta CDR3 regions. RT-PCR in the first round used HTBI primers; a second-round multiplex PCR followed. Each CDR3 protein is one row after TCRdb ran MiXCR on the multiplex PCR reads. The sample has around 1.1 million distinct CDR3 sequences; about two fifths are singletons. The origin of this receptor is an adult man with Graves' hyperthyroidism. The sequenced sample consisted of peripheral blood or thyroid tissue (not recorded which).

In DNA, the CDR3 is TGCGCCAGCAGTGAGAGGACTAGCGGGGTCGAGCAGTACTTC. Translated: CASSERTSGVEQYF. V is TRBV10-1 and J is TRBJ2-7; 12 bases are a match to TRBD2. This CDR3 comprises 14 residues. V dropped 2 bases and J dropped 6; count of bases not matched to a gene: 2. Germline-derived CDR1 and CDR2 are WNHNN and SYGVQD (reference sequence).